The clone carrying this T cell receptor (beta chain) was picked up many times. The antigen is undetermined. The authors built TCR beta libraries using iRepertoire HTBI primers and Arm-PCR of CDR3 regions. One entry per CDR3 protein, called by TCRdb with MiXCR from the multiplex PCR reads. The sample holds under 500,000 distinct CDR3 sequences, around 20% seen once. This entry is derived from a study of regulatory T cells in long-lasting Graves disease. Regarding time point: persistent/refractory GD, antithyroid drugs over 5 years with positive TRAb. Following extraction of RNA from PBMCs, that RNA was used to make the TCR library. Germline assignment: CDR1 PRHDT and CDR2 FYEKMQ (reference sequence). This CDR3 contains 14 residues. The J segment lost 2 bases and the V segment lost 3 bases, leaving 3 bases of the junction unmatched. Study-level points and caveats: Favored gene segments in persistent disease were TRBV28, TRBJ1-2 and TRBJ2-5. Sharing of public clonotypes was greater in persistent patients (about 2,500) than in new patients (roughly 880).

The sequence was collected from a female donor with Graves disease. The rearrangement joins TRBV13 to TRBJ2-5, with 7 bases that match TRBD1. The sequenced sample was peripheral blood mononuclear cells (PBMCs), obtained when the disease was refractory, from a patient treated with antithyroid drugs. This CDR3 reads CASSLGTEQETQYF. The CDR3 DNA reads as TGTGCCAGCAGCTTGGGGACAGAGCAAGAGACCCAGTACTTC. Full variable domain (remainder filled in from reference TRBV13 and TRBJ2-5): AAGVIQSPRHLIKEKRETATLKCYPIPRHDTVYWYQQGPGQDPQFLISFYEKMQSDKGSIPDRFSAQQFSDYHSELNMSSLELGDSALYFCASSLGTEQETQYFGPGTRLLVL.